This T cell receptor (beta chain) was sequenced in a study of blood T cells in healthy people across ages. The study, taken as a whole, reports: In these data, TCR beta diversity tracked strongly with naive T cell percentage. Possibly, changes in expanded clonotypes were confounded because donor CMV status was unknown.

Details on this clonotype: Its specificity is not known.

The germline V gene has CDR1 LGHDT and CDR2 YNNKEL (reference sequence). V was pared by 4 bases and J by 7 bases, with 14 bases between. This CDR3 has 14 amino acids. The use of a sample-barcoded 5' primer and a J-beta primer mix characterized a second PCR of about 7 to 12 cycles. Via MiXCR, TCRdb re-called the 5' RACE reads, giving one row per CDR3 protein. The sample has some 1,500,000 distinct CDR3 sequences, approximately 39% seen once; the top ten hold more than 4%. Specimen: blood. This chain joins TRBV3-1 and TRBJ2-1; TRBD1 or TRBD2 may be the D gene (6 bases each). This sequence was found in a woman aged 18-35 years in good health. CDR3 bases: TGTGCCAGCAGCCCCGGGGGCCCTAGGAATGAGCAGTTCTTC. This encodes CASSPGGPRNEQFF.